The sequence of this T cell receptor beta chain was determined in a study of control samples from healthy donors and cancer patients. The assay was immunoSEQ multiplex PCR, and TCRdb's table has in-frame clones only and misses some. The table has around 93,000 clones, 92% seen once. The CDR3 is made up of 16 amino acids. CDR1 and CDR2 from the germline V gene are MNHEY and SVGEGT. V was shortened by 0 bases and J by 0 bases, with 9 bases between the two germline ends. The chain carries TRBV6-2 or TRBV6-3 and TRBJ2-1; no definite D call. Sequenced: blood. The receptor's source is a human donor in good health. The donor label of this sample is uncertain. CDR3 sequence: CASSYSGGHSYNEQFF. Written as DNA, the CDR3 is TGTGCCAGCAGTTACTCGGGTGGCCACTCCTACAATGAGCAGTTCTTC.